The next 28 T cell receptor beta chains were all read from a single sample in a study of shared clonotypes between healthy human individuals. The table came from immunoSEQ multiplex PCR; TCRdb's copy has only in-frame clones and leaves some out. The sample shows about 100,000 clones, less than 50% of them seen only once. Sequenced material: PBMCs. These receptors were collected from a middle-aged woman in good health. Some clones in this sample may be carry-over from other donors' samples.

This clone appeared many times. Within the sample, other DNA sequences also encode this same CDR3. The chain couples TRBV28 to TRBJ2-5; D is tentatively TRBD1 or TRBD2 (5 bases each). Trimming cost V 1 base and J 0 bases, with 12 bases left between them. The V gene's germline CDR1 is MDHEN and CDR2 SYDVKM. The CDR3 is made up of 16 amino acids. The CDR3 DNA is TGTGCCAGCAGTTTATTGGGGGACGGCAACCAAGAGACCCAGTACTTC. This sequence encodes CASSLLGDGNQETQYF.

This clone appeared a few times. This chain joins TRBV7-7 and TRBJ2-3; tentatively, D is TRBD2 (6 bases). Germline-derived CDR1 and CDR2 are SSHAT and FNYEAQ (reference sequence). The CDR3 is 14 residues long. Deletions cut 4 bases from V and 4 bases from J, with 12 bases between. CDR3 nucleotides: TGTGCCAGCAGCTCGGGAGTTTCTGCAGATACGCAGTATTTT. This gives the protein CASSSGVSADTQYF.

The count of this clone is one. The chain is built from TRBV7-3 and TRBJ2-1; TRBD2 might be the D (5 bases). The CDR3 length is 14 residues. V lost 5 bases and J 5 bases, leaving 13 bases between the germline ends. The germline V gene has CDR1 SGHTA and CDR2 FQGTGA. CDR3 bases: TGTGCCAGCAGCCCGGGGAACTCGCACAATGAGCAGTTCTTC. Amino acids: CASSPGNSHNEQFF.

The rearrangement uses TRBV4-2 and TRBJ1-2; D uncertain. Germline V gives CDR1 LGHNA, CDR2 YNFKEQ. Trimming left V 9 bases short and J 4 bases short, with 9 bases between. This CDR3 has 11 amino acids. CDR3 loop: CASQSSYGYTF. The CDR3 DNA is TGTGCCAGTCAGAGTTCCTATGGCTACACCTTC.

A note on this clone: This may come from a read error, since a much larger clone is one base off. Other DNA variants within this sample encode the same CDR3. V is TRBV19 and J is TRBJ1-1; D possibly corresponds to TRBD1 (5 bases). Germline loops: CDR1 LNHDA, CDR2 SQIVND (reference sequence). This CDR3 comprises 15 residues. The CDR3 DNA follows: TGCGCCAGTAGTCCGCCCCCAACAGGGAACACTGAAGCTTTCTTT. It is translated as CASSPPPTGNTEAFF.

This chain connects TRBV5-1 to TRBJ2-5; D is uncertain. The V and J ends lost 4 bases and 5 bases respectively, with 12 bases between them. The germline V gene has CDR1 SGHRS and CDR2 YFSETQ. CDR3 length: 13 amino acids. CDR3 bases: TGCGCCAGCAGCGTCGACTCTAGGGAGACCCAGTACTTC. Translating it yields CASSVDSRETQYF. Full variable domain (outside the CDR3, taken from reference TRBV5-1 and TRBJ2-5): KAGVTQTPRYLIKTRGQQVTLSCSPISGHRSVSWYQQTPGQGLQFLFEYFSETQRNKGNFPGRFSGRQFSNSRSEMNVSTLELGDSALYLCASSVDSRETQYFGPGTRLLVL.

The chain is built from TRBV6-5 and TRBJ2-7, with D maybe TRBD1 (5 bases). V was cut by 0 bases and J by 3 bases, with 9 bases left in between. This CDR3 contains 14 residues. Germline V gives CDR1 MNHEY, CDR2 SVGAGI. CDR3 protein: CASSYSRRGYEQYF. In DNA, the CDR3 is TGTGCCAGCAGTTACTCAAGAAGGGGCTACGAGCAGTACTTC.

There are a few counts of this clone. The chain links TRBV7-3 to TRBJ2-5, with D possibly being TRBD2 (5 bases). Trimming shortened V by 5 bases and J by 5 bases, and 12 bases separated the two germline ends. The CDR3 consists of 13 residues. Germline assignment: CDR1 SGHTA and CDR2 FQGTGA. CDR3 coding DNA: TGTGCCAGCAGCCGACTACCCCGGGAGACCCAGTACTTC. It is translated as CASSRLPRETQYF. The full variable domain, completed using reference TRBV7-3 and TRBJ2-5, is GAGVSQTPSNKVTEKGKYVELRCDPISGHTALYWYRQSLGQGPEFLIYFQGTGAADDSGLPNDRFFAVRPEGSVSTLKIQRTERGDSAVYLCASSRLPRETQYFGPGTRLLVL.

As concerns this clone: A much larger clone lies one base from this, so it may be a read error. The chain carries TRBV6-1 and TRBJ2-5; no clear D. Germline CDR1 is MNHNS and CDR2 is SASEGT. The CDR3 totals 11 residues. With 6 bases removed from V and 5 bases from J, the gap between germline ends came to 7 bases. CDR3 region: CASSKGETQYF. CDR3 DNA sequence: TGTGCCAGCAGCAAAGGGGAGACCCAGTACTTC.

This clone came up many times. This rearrangement joins TRBV2 to TRBJ1-5; TRBD1 matches 7 bases. This CDR3 region has 16 residues. CDR1 is SNHLY and CDR2 is FYNNEI in the germline V gene. V gave up 1 base and J gave up 1 base; unmatched junction bases: 4. DNA for the CDR3: TGTGCCAGCAGTGAAGAGGGGGCCGGGAGCAATCAGCCCCAGCATTTT. It codes for CASSEEGAGSNQPQHF.

In the case of this clone: A far larger clone is off by one base, so a read error is likely. The same CDR3 arises from other DNA sequences in this sample as well. The genes are TRBV2 and TRBJ1-5; no firm D call. CDR1 is SNHLY and CDR2 is FYNNEI in the germline V gene. The CDR3 is 12 residues long. V lost 4 bases and J lost 4, with 5 bases in between. CDR3: CASSGGNQPQHF. The DNA of the CDR3 is TGTGCCAGCAGTGGCGGAAATCAGCCCCAGCATTTT.

The V call is TRBV28, the J call TRBJ1-2; D unclear. The ends were cut back, 0 bases at V and 2 bases at J, with 10 bases in the middle. Germline V gene data show CDR1 as MDHEN and CDR2 as SYDVKM. The CDR3 is made up of 15 amino acids. Here the CDR3 DNA reads TGTGCCAGCAGTTTATGGTCCCGAGCGAACTATGGCTACACCTTC. It specifies CASSLWSRANYGYTF.

The J gene is TRBJ2-5, the V gene TRBV25-1; D gene uncertain. CDR3 size: 13 residues. Trimming shortened V by 5 bases and J by 5 bases, and 12 bases separated the two germline ends. CDR1 and CDR2 from the germline V gene are MGHDK and SYGVNS. CDR3 in DNA: TGTGCCAGCAGTTCAATACCGGGTGAGACCCAGTACTTC. This translates into CASSSIPGETQYF. The full variable domain, completed using reference TRBV25-1 and TRBJ2-5, is EADIYQTPRYLVIGTGKKITLECSQTMGHDKMYWYQQDPGMELHLIHYSYGVNSTEKGDLSSESTVSRIRTEHFPLTLESARPSHTSQYLCASSSIPGETQYFGPGTRLLVL.

This clone occurred a few times. The chain recombines TRBV5-4 with TRBJ2-1; the D call may be TRBD1 or TRBD2 (5 bases each). CDR3 size: 14 residues. V lost 1 base, J lost 3 bases, and 8 bases lay in between. Germline CDR1 SGHNT, CDR2 YYREEE (reference sequence). CDR3 in DNA: TGTGCCAGCAGCTTGATTGGGGGCTACAATGAGCAGTTCTTC. It is translated as CASSLIGGYNEQFF.

The chain recombines TRBV7-2 with TRBJ2-1; tentatively, D is TRBD1 (6 bases). Per the germline V gene, CDR1 is SGHTA and CDR2 is FQGNSA. The CDR3 loop spans 14 amino acids. With 5 bases removed from V and 7 bases from J, the gap between germline ends came to 15 bases. CDR3 in DNA: TGTGCCAGCAGCGTTGACAGGAGGAAAAATGAGCAGTTCTTC. This translates into CASSVDRRKNEQFF.

The chain has TRBV5-1 and TRBJ2-2; D gene ambiguous. Germline lookup yields CDR1 SGHRS and CDR2 YFSETQ. CDR3 length equals 15 residues. V lost 2 bases and J 0 bases, leaving 8 bases between the germline ends. In nucleotides, the CDR3 is TGCGCCAGCAGCTTAGACCTAGCGAACACCGGGGAGCTGTTTTTT. It specifies CASSLDLANTGELFF.

This clone was detected ten times or more. The CDR3 sequence is CASSPMGVSYNEQFF. The CDR3 nucleotides read TGTGCCAGCTCACCAATGGGAGTGAGTTACAATGAGCAGTTCTTC. The J gene is TRBJ2-1, the V gene TRBV18; a weak D match, TRBD2 (5 bases). The germline V gene encodes CDR1 KGHSH and CDR2 LQKENI. The CDR3 has 15 residues. Trimming took 2 bases from V and 4 from J, leaving 12 bases between them.

A few counts support this clone. V and J are TRBV28 and TRBJ2-1, with D possibly being TRBD2 (6 bases). The CDR3 loop spans 14 amino acids. Germline V gene sequence: CDR1 MDHEN, CDR2 SYDVKM. V dropped 5 bases and J dropped 8 bases, with 16 bases sitting between them. The CDR3 loop reads CASSLQRERHEQFF. CDR3 DNA: TGTGCCAGCAGTCTCCAACGGGAGAGGCATGAGCAGTTCTTC.

This clone was observed a few times. This may stem from a read error, because a much larger clone lies one nucleotide away. This sample also contains other DNA sequences that code for the same CDR3. This chain joins TRBV18 and TRBJ1-1; 9 positions match TRBD1. The CDR3 runs to 13 residues. Germline lookup yields CDR1 KGHSH and CDR2 LQKENI. The V gene end was trimmed by 6 bases and the J gene end by 4 bases; junction bases not matched to a gene: 3. DNA of the CDR3: TGTGCCAGCTCCCCGGGACAGGGCACTGAAGCTTTCTTT. Translating gives CASSPGQGTEAFF.

This clone was picked up many times. CDR3 loop: CASSLTGRGYTF. CDR3 in DNA: TGTGCCAGCAGCTTGACAGGGAGGGGCTACACCTTC. This sequence joins TRBV5-6 and TRBJ1-2, with D perhaps matching TRBD1 (6 bases). The V end lost 1 base, the J end lost 8 bases, and 9 bases lay between the germline ends. The CDR3 is made up of 12 amino acids. The germline CDR1 and CDR2 sequences are SGHDT and YYEEEE.

This clone was detected only a few times. The chain links TRBV18 to TRBJ1-3; D is perhaps TRBD1 (6 bases). Germline V gives CDR1 KGHSH, CDR2 LQKENI. CDR3 length: 14 amino acids. V lost 4 bases, J lost 7 bases, and 14 bases lay in between. DNA for the CDR3: TGTGCCAGCTCACTACAGGGAGATTCGAACACCATATATTTT. Protein: CASSLQGDSNTIYF.

Comments on this clone: A junction end diverges from the germline sequence, so it may reflect a read error. Within the sample, other DNA sequences also encode this same CDR3. J is TRBJ2-5 and V is TRBV30, with TRBD2 as a possible D gene (6 bases). This CDR3 comprises 13 residues. The germline V gene encodes CDR1 GTSNPN and CDR2 SVGIG (reference sequence). Written as DNA, the CDR3 is TGCGCCTGGAGTGGGGGGTTCGAGGAGACCCAGTACTTC. Translating it yields CAWSGGFEETQYF.

V and J are TRBV7-9 and TRBJ2-7; 9 positions match TRBD2. The J segment lost 0 bases and the V segment lost 1 base, leaving 7 bases of the junction unmatched. The CDR3 spans 17 residues. Germline CDR1 and CDR2: SEHNR and FQNEAQ (reference sequence). CDR3 nucleotide sequence: TGTGCCAGCAGCTTAGTTTCGCTAGCGGGAACCTCCTACGAGCAGTACTTC. It yields the protein CASSLVSLAGTSYEQYF.

This clone was seen only a few times. The rearrangement uses TRBV11-2 and TRBJ2-2; D call uncertain. The CDR3 has 13 residues. The V gene lost 2 bases and the J gene lost 5 bases, with 6 bases spanning the gap. Germline V gene sequence: CDR1 SGHAT, CDR2 FQNNGV. The CDR3 region has the DNA TGTGCCAGCAGCTTAATAAGAACCGGGGAGCTGTTTTTT. Translating it yields CASSLIRTGELFF.

This clone was counted at least ten times. CDR3 coding DNA: TGTGCCAGCAGTAATAAGTCCCCATACACCGGGGAGCTGTTTTTT. Amino acids: CASSNKSPYTGELFF. The chain has TRBV2 and TRBJ2-2; D is undetermined. This CDR3 region has 15 residues. With 5 bases removed from V and 3 bases from J, the gap between germline ends came to 13 bases. Germline V gives CDR1 SNHLY, CDR2 FYNNEI.

The count of this clone is one. The V and J genes are TRBV6-4 and TRBJ2-2, with 9 bases lining up with TRBD2. The V gene end was trimmed by 4 bases and the J gene end by 6 bases; junction bases not matched to a gene: 9. This CDR3 is 16 amino acids long. The V gene's germline CDR1 is MRHNA and CDR2 SNTAGT. In nucleotides, the CDR3 is TGTGCCAGCAGTGGTGGTAGCGGGAGTCCGGCCGGGGAGCTGTTTTTT. Its protein is CASSGGSGSPAGELFF.

V and J are TRBV6-6 and TRBJ1-2; D is possibly TRBD1 (5 bases). Germline values: CDR1 MNHNY, CDR2 SVGAGI (reference sequence). The length of the CDR3 is 13 residues. The V and J ends lost 7 bases and 4 bases respectively, with 13 bases between them. The CDR3 DNA reads as TGTGCCAGCACCTCCGGGACGGGCTATGGCTACACCTTC. This sequence encodes CASTSGTGYGYTF.

This clone was seen more than once but under ten times. The rearrangement joins TRBV29-1 to TRBJ1-4; D gene unclear. CDR3 length: 13 amino acids. Germline CDR1 reads SQVTM; CDR2 reads ANQGSEA. V was trimmed by 6 bases and J by 5 bases, leaving 13 bases between them. This chain's CDR3 is CSVLDFVNEKLFF. DNA of the CDR3: TGCAGCGTACTGGACTTTGTGAATGAAAAACTGTTTTTT.